This TCR beta chain stems from a study of T cells in Graves' hyperthyroidism and ophthalmopathy. Study observations and caveats: In the blood, most expanded thyroid clonotypes above 0.001 appeared as well.

CDR3 length: 14 amino acids. Germline loops: CDR1 MNHEY, CDR2 SVGAGI. V lost 2 bases, J lost 5 bases, and 12 bases lay in between. The source material, RNA transcripts, was used to amplify TCR beta CDR3 regions. The primer set for the first-round RT-PCR of the TCR CDR3 was HTBI. TCRdb fed the multiplex PCR reads into MiXCR, producing one record per CDR3 protein. The sample has roughly 700,000 distinct CDR3 sequences, 35% seen once. In regard to this clonotype: Antigen unknown.

The chain joins TRBV6-5 to TRBJ2-5; D is unresolved. The sequenced sample consisted of blood. The source of this sequence is a woman aged 40 to 50 with Graves' hyperthyroidism. CDR3 bases: TGTGCCAGCAGTTACCCCGGTTTCCGGGAGACCCAGTACTTC. It yields the protein CASSYPGFRETQYF.